This T cell receptor (beta chain) was captured in a study of blood T cell repertoires in COVID-19. In the case of this clone: This specimen includes other DNA sequences encoding the same CDR3.

CDR3 length: 11 residues. Germline values: CDR1 SGHNT, CDR2 YENEEA. V shed 6 bases and J shed 3 bases, with 6 bases lying between them. Per the original methods: Amplification of reference gene primers provided the estimated nucleated cell counts. Produced via immunoSEQ multiplex PCR; TCRdb's table is partial and in-frame only. The V and J calls and clone size come from that table; D and trimming were worked out from the DNA. The sample has around 170,000 clones; about 86% are singletons. This chain uses TRBV11-3 with TRBJ2-7, with D unresolved. Input material: peripheral blood. The sequence was obtained from a man aged 30 to 39 with active or convalescent COVID-19. CDR3: CASSFSYEQYF. The CDR3 DNA sequence: TGTGCCAGCAGTTTTAGCTACGAGCAGTACTTC.